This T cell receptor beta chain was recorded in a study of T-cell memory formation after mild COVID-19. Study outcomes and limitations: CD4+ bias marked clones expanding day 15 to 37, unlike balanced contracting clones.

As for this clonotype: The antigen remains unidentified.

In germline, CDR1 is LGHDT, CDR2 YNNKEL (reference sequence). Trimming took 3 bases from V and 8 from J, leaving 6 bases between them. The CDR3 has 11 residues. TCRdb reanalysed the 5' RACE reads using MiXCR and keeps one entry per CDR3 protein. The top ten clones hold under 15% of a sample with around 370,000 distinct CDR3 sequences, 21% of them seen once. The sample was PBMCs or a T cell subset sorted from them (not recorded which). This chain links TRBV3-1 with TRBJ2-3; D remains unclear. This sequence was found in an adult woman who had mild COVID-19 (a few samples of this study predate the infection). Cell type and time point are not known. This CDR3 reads CASSQTGTQYF. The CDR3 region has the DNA TGTGCCAGCAGCCAGACGGGTACGCAGTATTTT.